Below, 8 T cell receptor beta chains from the same sample are listed, as sequenced in a study of CD8 T cells in ankylosing spondylitis. TCRdb passed the 5' RACE reads through MiXCR, listing each CDR3 protein once. The repertoire consists of 130,000 to 150,000 distinct CDR3 sequences, with 8% to 9% occurring once and the leading ten covering more than 7%. What was sequenced was synovial fluid, either unsorted or a sorted T cell fraction (not recorded which). The receptors originated from a male donor with ankylosing spondylitis.

This clonotype was recorded many times. This chain uses TRBV5-6 with TRBJ2-2; D unclear. CDR1 is SGHDT, CDR2 YYEEEE, per germline. This CDR3 comprises 15 residues. V was shortened by 0 bases and J by 2 bases, with 8 bases between the two germline ends. CDR3 loop: CASSLVEQNTGELFF. In nucleotides, the CDR3 is TGTGCCAGCAGCTTGGTGGAGCAAAACACCGGGGAGCTGTTTTTT. The entire variable domain, with the rest obtained from reference TRBV5-6 and TRBJ2-2, is as follows: DAGVTQSPTHLIKTRGQQVTLRCSPKSGHDTVSWYQQALGQGPQFIFQYYEEEERQRGNFPDRFSGHQFPNYSSELNVNALLLGDSALYLCASSLVEQNTGELFFGEGSRLTVL.

The V and J genes are TRBV27 and TRBJ1-2, with D tentatively TRBD1 (6 bases). V shed 8 bases and J shed 5 bases, with 21 bases lying between them. The CDR3 length is 15 residues. Germline V gene data show CDR1 as MNHEY and CDR2 as SMNVEV (reference sequence). CDR3 sequence (DNA): TGTGCCAGCCGCCTACAGGGTGCTGTGGGGTATGGCTACACCTTC. Its protein is CASRLQGAVGYGYTF.

This clonotype was observed a handful of times. In DNA, the CDR3 is TGCGCCAGCAGCTTGGTGGCAGGGAGTAACACCGGGGAGCTGTTTTTT. This gives the protein CASSLVAGSNTGELFF. The chain recombines TRBV5-1 with TRBJ2-2; tentatively, D is TRBD1 or TRBD2 (5 bases each). This CDR3 is 16 amino acids long. Trimming removed 0 bases at V and 2 bases at J, with 11 bases between. Germline V gene sequence: CDR1 SGHRS, CDR2 YFSETQ.

In its sample, this clonotype was seen many times. This sequence joins TRBV20-1 and TRBJ2-5; possible D gene TRBD1, 6 bases. Germline V gives CDR1 DFQATT, CDR2 SNEGSKA (reference sequence). This CDR3 is built from 14 residues. The V and J ends lost 3 bases and 2 bases respectively, with 13 bases between them. Here the CDR3 reads CSARSGAEQETQYF. The CDR3 DNA is TGCAGTGCTAGGTCAGGGGCGGAACAAGAGACCCAGTACTTC.

This clonotype has at least ten counts. This sequence joins TRBV4-2 and TRBJ1-4, with unresolved D. This CDR3 region has 15 residues. The germline V gene has CDR1 LGHNA and CDR2 YNFKEQ. V shed 1 base and J shed 8 bases, with 14 bases lying between them. CDR3 in amino acids: CASSQVVLVGEKLFF. The DNA of the CDR3 is TGTGCCAGCAGCCAAGTGGTCCTGGTGGGAGAAAAACTGTTTTTT.

This clonotype was seen at least ten times. CDR3 DNA sequence: TGTGCCATCAGTGACTTCAGGTCTAGCGTGGGGAGAGATACGCAGTATTTT. Translation: CAISDFRSSVGRDTQYF. This chain connects TRBV10-3 to TRBJ2-3, with D tentatively TRBD2 (6 bases). Germline V CDR1 and CDR2: ENHRY, SYGVKD. V gave up 3 bases and J gave up 5 bases, with 21 bases separating them. The CDR3 has 17 residues.

The V and J genes are TRBV6-5 and TRBJ1-1; tentative D call: TRBD1 (6 bases). Trimming shortened V by 0 bases and J by 8 bases, and 10 bases separated the two germline ends. Germline V gene lookup returns CDR1 MNHEY and CDR2 SVGAGI. The length of the CDR3 is 13 residues. CDR3 protein: CASSYSRGREAFF. The DNA for the CDR3 is TGTGCCAGCAGTTACTCCAGGGGCCGAGAAGCTTTCTTT.

The J gene is TRBJ2-7, the V gene TRBV18, with D perhaps matching TRBD1 (6 bases). In germline, CDR1 is KGHSH, CDR2 LQKENI. Trimming pared 3 bases from V and 2 bases from J, leaving 14 bases between. The length of the CDR3 is 15 residues. CDR3 region: CASSPYRDTPYEQYF. CDR3 DNA sequence: TGTGCCAGCTCACCCTACCGGGACACTCCCTACGAGCAGTACTTC.